This TCR beta chain was found in a study of post-analysis software for immune sequencing data. Study at large: Both relapsing-remitting and secondary progressive multiple sclerosis featured among the disease courses, as did progressive-relapsing multiple sclerosis. Study-wide results and limits: When patients were compared with controls, about five TRBV segments were more frequent, TRBV5-6, TRBV5-1 and TRBV20-1 among them. Multiple sclerosis patients showed significantly lower normalized Chao1 diversity than controls did. By F measure, strong co-clustering occurred among samples prepared in the same batch.

This clonotype was detected a few times. What it recognizes is unknown. Each TCR beta cDNA library carried unique molecular identifiers. From around 1 to 10 million T cells, 550,000 or so cDNA molecules were obtained. MiXCR, run by TCRdb on the PCR reads, gives a single entry per CDR3 protein. The top ten clones hold 11% of a sample with 600,000 to 750,000 distinct CDR3 sequences, roughly three fifths of them seen once. V was trimmed by 6 bases and J by 6 bases, leaving 18 bases between them. The CDR3 sequence is 15 residues long. The chain joins TRBV12-3 or TRBV12-4 to TRBJ2-1; D is possibly TRBD1 (6 bases). Sequencing was carried out using blood. This TCR was sampled from a girl aged 2 to 9 with multiple sclerosis. This chain's CDR3 is CASRHEGDMSNEQFF. CDR3 nucleotides: TGTGCCAGCAGGCACGAGGGGGACATGTCCAATGAGCAGTTCTTC.